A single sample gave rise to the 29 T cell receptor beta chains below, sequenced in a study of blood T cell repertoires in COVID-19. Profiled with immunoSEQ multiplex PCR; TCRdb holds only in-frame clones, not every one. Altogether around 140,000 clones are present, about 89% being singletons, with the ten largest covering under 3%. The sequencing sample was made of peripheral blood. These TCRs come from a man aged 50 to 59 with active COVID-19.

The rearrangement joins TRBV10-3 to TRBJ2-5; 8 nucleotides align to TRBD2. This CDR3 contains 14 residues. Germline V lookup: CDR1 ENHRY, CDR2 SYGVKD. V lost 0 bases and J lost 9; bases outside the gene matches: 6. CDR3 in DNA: TGTGCCATCAGTGAGTCTAGCGGGGCTGGGGCCCAGTACTTC. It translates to CAISESSGAGAQYF.

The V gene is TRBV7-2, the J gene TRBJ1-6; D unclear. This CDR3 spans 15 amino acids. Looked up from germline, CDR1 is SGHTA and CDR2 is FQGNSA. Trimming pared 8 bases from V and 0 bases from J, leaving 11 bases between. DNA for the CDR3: TGTGCCAGCGATCGGGAGAGCTCCTATAATTCACCCCTCCACTTT. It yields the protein CASDRESSYNSPLHF.

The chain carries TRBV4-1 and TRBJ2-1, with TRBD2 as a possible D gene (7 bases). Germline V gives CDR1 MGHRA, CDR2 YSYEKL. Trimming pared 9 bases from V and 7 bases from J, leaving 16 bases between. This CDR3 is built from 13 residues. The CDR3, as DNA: TGCGCCAGTAGGGGGGGGGCCAGTAATGAGCAGTTCTTC. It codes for CASRGGASNEQFF.

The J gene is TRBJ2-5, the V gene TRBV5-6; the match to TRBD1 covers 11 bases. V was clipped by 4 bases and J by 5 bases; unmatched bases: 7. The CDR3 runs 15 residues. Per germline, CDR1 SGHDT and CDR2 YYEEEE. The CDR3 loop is CASSIGQGAWETQYF. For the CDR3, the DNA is TGTGCCAGCAGCATAGGACAGGGGGCTTGGGAGACCCAGTACTTC.

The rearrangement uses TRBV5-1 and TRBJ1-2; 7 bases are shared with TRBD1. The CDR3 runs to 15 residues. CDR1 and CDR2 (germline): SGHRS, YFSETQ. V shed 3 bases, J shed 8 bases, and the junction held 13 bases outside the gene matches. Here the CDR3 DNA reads TGCGCCAGCAGCTCCGGGACAGCCACTATCCGGGGCTACACCTTC. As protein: CASSSGTATIRGYTF.

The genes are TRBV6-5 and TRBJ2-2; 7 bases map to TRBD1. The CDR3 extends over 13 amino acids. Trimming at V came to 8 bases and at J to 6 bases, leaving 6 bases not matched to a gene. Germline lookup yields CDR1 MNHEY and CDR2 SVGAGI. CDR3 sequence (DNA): TGTGCCAGCGTTGGGACAGACTCCGGGGAGCTGTTTTTT. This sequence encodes CASVGTDSGELFF.

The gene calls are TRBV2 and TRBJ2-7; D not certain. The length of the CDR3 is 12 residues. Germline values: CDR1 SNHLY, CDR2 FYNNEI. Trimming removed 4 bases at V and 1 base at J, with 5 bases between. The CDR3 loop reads CASSVQSYEQYF. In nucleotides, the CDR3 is TGTGCCAGCAGTGTCCAGTCCTACGAGCAGTACTTC.

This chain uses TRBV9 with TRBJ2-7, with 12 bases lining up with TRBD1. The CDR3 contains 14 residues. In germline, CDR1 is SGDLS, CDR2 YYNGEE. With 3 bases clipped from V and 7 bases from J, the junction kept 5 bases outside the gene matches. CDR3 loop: CASSAGQGAGEQYF. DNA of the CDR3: TGTGCCAGCAGCGCGGGACAGGGGGCGGGGGAGCAGTACTTC.

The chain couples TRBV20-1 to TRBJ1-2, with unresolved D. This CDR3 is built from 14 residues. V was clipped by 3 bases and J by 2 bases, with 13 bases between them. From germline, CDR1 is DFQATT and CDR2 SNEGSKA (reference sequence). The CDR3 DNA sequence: TGCAGTGCTAGTCCGGCCGGGGTAAACTATGGCTACACCTTC. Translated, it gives CSASPAGVNYGYTF.

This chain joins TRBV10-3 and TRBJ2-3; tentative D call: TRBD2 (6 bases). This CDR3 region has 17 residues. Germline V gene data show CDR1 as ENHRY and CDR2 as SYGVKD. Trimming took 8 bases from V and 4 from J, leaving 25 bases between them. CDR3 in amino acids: CAIQGRMSGDGADTQYF. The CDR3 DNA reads TGTGCCATCCAAGGTCGGATGTCGGGGGATGGGGCAGATACGCAGTATTTT.

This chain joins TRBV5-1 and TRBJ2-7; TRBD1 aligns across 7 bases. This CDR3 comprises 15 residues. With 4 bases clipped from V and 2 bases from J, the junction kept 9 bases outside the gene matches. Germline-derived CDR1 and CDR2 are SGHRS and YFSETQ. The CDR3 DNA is TGCGCCAGCAGCCATTCCACAGGGGCGGCCTACGAGCAGTACTTC. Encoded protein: CASSHSTGAAYEQYF.

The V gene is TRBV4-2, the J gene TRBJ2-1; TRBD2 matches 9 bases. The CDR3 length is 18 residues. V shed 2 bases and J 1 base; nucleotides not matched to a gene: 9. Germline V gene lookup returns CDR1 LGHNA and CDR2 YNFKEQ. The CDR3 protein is CASSQRGREGGSYNEQFF. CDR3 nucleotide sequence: TGTGCCAGCAGCCAAAGGGGGCGGGAGGGAGGGTCCTACAATGAGCAGTTCTTC.

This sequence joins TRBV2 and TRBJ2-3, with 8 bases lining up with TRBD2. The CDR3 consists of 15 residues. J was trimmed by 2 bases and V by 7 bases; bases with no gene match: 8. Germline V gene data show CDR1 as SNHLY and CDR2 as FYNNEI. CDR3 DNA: TGTGCCAGCAAACGGCGGGGGGACCTCACAGATACGCAGTATTTT. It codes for CASKRRGDLTDTQYF.

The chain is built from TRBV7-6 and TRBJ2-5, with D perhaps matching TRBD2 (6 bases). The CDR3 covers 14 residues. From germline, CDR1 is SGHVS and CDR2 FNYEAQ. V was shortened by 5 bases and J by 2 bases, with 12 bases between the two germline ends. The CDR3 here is CASSPDAGQETQYF. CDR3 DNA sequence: TGTGCCAGCAGCCCAGACGCGGGGCAAGAGACCCAGTACTTC. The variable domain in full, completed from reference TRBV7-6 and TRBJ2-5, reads GAGVSQSPRYKVTKRGQDVALRCDPISGHVSLYWYRQALGQGPEFLTYFNYEAQQDKSGLPNDRFSAERPEGSISTLTIQRTEQRDSAMYRCASSPDAGQETQYFGPGTRLLVL.

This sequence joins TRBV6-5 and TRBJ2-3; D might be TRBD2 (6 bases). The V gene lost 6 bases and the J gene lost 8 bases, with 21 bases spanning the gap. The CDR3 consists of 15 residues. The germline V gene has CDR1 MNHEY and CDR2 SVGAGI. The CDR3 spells CASRVGGGGFGTQYF. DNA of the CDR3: TGTGCCAGCAGAGTGGGAGGAGGAGGGTTTGGTACGCAGTATTTT.

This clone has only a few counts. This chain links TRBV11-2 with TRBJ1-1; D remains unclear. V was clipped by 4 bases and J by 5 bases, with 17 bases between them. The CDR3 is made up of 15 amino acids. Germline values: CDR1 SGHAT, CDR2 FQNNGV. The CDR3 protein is CASSSLRLRKTEAFF. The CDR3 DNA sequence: TGTGCCAGCAGCTCCTTGCGGCTGCGGAAGACTGAAGCTTTCTTT. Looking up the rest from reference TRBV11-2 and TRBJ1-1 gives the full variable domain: EAGVAQSPRYKIIEKRQSVAFWCNPISGHATLYWYQQILGQGPKLLIQFQNNGVVDDSQLPKDRFSAERLKGVDSTLKIQPAKLEDSAVYLCASSSLRLRKTEAFFGQGTRLTVV.

The CDR3 region is CASREGTSGGGTQYF. CDR3 bases: TGCGCCAGCAGAGAAGGGACTAGCGGGGGTGGGACGCAGTATTTT. The J gene is TRBJ2-3, the V gene TRBV5-1; TRBD2 matches 14 bases. The CDR3 length is 15 residues. Germline V gene lookup returns CDR1 SGHRS and CDR2 YFSETQ. V gave up 5 bases and J gave up 9 bases; unmatched junction bases: 8.

CDR3 nucleotides: TGCGCCAGCAGCCGGTTTGCAGGACTAGCGGGGGGTCTGGAGCAGTACTTC. The encoded protein is CASSRFAGLAGGLEQYF. The chain joins TRBV4-1 to TRBJ2-7; 14 positions agree with TRBD2. CDR3 length: 17 amino acids. J lost 7 bases, V lost 4 bases, and 12 bases had no gene match. CDR1 is MGHRA, CDR2 YSYEKL, per germline.

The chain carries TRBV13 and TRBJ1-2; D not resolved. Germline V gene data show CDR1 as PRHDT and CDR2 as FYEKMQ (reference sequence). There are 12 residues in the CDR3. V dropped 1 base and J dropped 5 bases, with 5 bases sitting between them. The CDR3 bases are TGTGCCAGCAGCTTAGATAGATATGGCTACACCTTC. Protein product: CASSLDRYGYTF.

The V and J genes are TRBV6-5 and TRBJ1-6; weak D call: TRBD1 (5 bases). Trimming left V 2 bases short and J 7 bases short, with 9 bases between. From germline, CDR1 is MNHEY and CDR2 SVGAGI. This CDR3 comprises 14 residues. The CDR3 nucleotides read TGTGCCAGCAGTTACGGGGCAGACAATTCACCCCTCCACTTT. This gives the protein CASSYGADNSPLHF.

CDR3 coding DNA: TGTGCCAGCAGCCGGAGCGGGGGATCCTATAATTCACCCCTCCACTTT. Translated: CASSRSGGSYNSPLHF. The chain couples TRBV4-2 to TRBJ1-6, with D tentatively TRBD1 (5 bases). V lost 4 bases to trimming and J lost 1 base, with 11 bases between them. From germline, CDR1 is LGHNA and CDR2 YNFKEQ. The CDR3 is 16 amino acids.

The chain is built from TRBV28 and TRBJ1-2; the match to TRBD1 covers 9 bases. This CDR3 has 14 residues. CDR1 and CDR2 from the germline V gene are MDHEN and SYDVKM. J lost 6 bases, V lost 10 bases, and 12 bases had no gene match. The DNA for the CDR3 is TGTGCCACCTCAGAAACAGGGGGCTTAGATGGCTACACCTTC. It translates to CATSETGGLDGYTF.

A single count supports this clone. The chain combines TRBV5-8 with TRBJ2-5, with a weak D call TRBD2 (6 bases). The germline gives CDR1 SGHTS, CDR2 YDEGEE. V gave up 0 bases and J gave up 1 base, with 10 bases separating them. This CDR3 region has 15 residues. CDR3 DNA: TGTGCCAGCAGCTTGGGGCGGGACTCCCAAGAGACCCAGTACTTC. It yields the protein CASSLGRDSQETQYF.

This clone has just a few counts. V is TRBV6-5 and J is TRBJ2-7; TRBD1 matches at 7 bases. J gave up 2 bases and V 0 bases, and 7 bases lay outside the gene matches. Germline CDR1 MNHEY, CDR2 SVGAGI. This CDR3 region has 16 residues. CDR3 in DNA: TGTGCCAGCAGTTACTCCTTTGACAGGGCCACCTACGAGCAGTACTTC. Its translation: CASSYSFDRATYEQYF.

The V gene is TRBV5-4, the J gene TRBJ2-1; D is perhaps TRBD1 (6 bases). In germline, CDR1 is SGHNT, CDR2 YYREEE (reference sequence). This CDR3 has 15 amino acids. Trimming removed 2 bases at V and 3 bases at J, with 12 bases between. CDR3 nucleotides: TGTGCCAGCAGCTTCATCAGGGGAGACTACAATGAGCAGTTCTTC. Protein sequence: CASSFIRGDYNEQFF.

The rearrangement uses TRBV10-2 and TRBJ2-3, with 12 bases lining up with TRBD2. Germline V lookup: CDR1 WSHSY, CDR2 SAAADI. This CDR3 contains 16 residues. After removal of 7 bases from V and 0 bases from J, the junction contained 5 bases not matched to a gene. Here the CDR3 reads CASTPSGGASTDTQYF. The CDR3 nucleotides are TGCGCCAGCACCCCTAGCGGGGGGGCAAGCACAGATACGCAGTATTTT.

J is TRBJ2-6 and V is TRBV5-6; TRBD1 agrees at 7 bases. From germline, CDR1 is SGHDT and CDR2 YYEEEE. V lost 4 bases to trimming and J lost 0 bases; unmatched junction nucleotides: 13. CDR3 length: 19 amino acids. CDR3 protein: CASSPHPGQLFSGANVLTF. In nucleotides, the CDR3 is TGTGCCAGCAGCCCCCATCCGGGACAGCTCTTCTCTGGGGCCAACGTCCTGACTTTC.

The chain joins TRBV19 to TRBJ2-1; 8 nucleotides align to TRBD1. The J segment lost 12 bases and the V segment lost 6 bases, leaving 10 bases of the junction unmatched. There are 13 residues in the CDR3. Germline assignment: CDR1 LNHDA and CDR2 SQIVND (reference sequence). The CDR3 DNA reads TGTGCCAGTAGCGGCAGGGGGCGTTGGGGGCAGTTCTTC. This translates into CASSGRGRWGQFF.

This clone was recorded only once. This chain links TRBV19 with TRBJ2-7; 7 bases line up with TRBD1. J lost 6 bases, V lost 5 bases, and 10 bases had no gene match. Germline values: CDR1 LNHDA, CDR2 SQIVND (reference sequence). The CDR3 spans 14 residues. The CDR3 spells CASSPTATGTEQYF. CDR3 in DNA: TGTGCCAGTAGTCCCACGGCGACAGGGACCGAGCAGTACTTC.